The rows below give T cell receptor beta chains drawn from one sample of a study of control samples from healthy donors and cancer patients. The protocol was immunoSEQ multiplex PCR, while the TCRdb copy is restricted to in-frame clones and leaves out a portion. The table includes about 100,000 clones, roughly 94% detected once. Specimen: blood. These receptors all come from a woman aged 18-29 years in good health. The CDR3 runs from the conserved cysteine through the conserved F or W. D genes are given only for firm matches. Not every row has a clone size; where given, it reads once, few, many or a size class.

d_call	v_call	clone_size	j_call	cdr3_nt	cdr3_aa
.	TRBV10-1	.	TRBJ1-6	TGCGCCAGCAGTGAGTCCCGGGACGGAGATTCACCCCTCCACTTT	CASSESRDGDSPLHF
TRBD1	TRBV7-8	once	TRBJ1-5	TGTGCCAGCAGCTTAGAGGGACAGGGCCTACTACCCCAGCATTTT	CASSLEGQGLLPQHF
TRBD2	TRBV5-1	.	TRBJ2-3	TGCGCCAGCAGCTTCCGGACTAGCCCAGGCACAGATACGCAGTATTTT	CASSFRTSPGTDTQYF
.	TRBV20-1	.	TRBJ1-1	TGCAGTGCTAGTAGTGCAGATGAAGCTTTCTTT	CSASSADEAFF
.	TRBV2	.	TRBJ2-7	TGTGCCAGCAGTAAAGGGGGGACCTACGAGCAGTACTTC	CASSKGGTYEQYF
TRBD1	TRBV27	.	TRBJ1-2	TGTGCCAGCAGAAGACAGGGGGCAGGTGGCTACACCTTC	CASRRQGAGGYTF
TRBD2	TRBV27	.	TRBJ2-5	TGTGCCAGCAGTTTCAGGCTAGCGGGGGCCGACCAGTACTTC	CASSFRLAGADQYF
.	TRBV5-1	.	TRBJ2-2	TGCGCCAGCAGCTTGGCTGTCGGGCTGCCGATAGCCGGGGAGCTGTTTTTT	CASSLAVGLPIAGELFF
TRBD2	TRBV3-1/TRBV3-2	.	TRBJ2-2	TGTGCCAGCAGCACAGGACTAGCCAACACCGGGGAGCTGTTTTTT	CASSTGLANTGELFF
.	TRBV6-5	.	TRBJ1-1	TGTGCCAGCAGCAAACGGGGGGCCACTGAAGCTTTCTTT	CASSKRGATEAFF
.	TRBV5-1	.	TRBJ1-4	TGCGCCAGCAGCCCACAGGGAGGAAGAGATGAAAAACTGTTTTTT	CASSPQGGRDEKLFF
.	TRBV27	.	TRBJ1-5	TGTGCCAGCAGTTTAAGGGTCGGCAGTCAGCCCCAGCATTTT	CASSLRVGSQPQHF
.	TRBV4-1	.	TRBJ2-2	TGCGCCAGCAGCCAAGTGGAAAGGGTCACCGGGGAGCTGTTTTTT	CASSQVERVTGELFF
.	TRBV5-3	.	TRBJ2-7	TGTGCCAGAAGCTTGGGGGTCCACGAGCAGTACTTC	CARSLGVHEQYF
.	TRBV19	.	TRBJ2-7	TGTGCCAGTAGTCAGGGGATAACCTACGAGCAGTACTTC	CASSQGITYEQYF
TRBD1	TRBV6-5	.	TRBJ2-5	TGTGCCAGCAATAACAGGGGACCCTTTGGCGAGACCCAGTACTTC	CASNNRGPFGETQYF
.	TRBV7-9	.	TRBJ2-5	TGTGCCAGCAGCCGAAATCGGGAGACCCAGTACTTC	CASSRNRETQYF
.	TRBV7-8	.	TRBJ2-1	TGTGCCAGCAGCGTCCAAGTTTACAATGAGCAGTTCTTC	CASSVQVYNEQFF
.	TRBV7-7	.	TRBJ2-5	TGTGCCAGCAGCTTAGCGGGCGGGACCCCCGGCGGAGAGACCCAGTACTTC	CASSLAGGTPGGETQYF
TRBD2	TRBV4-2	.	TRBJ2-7	TGTGCCAGCAGCTTGACCGGGACTAACTCCTACGAGCAGTACTTC	CASSLTGTNSYEQYF
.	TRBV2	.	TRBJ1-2	TGTGCCAGCAGTGAATCTAGGTTGGTTTCTGACTATGGCTACACCTTC	CASSESRLVSDYGYTF
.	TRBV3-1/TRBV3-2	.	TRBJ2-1	TGTGCCAGCAGCCAAGAGTATCGCAATGAGCAGTTCTTC	CASSQEYRNEQFF
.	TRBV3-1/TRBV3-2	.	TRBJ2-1	TGTGCCAGCAGCCAAGAACGGGCCCGGGTTGCGGACTTCTACAATGAGCAGTTCTTC	CASSQERARVADFYNEQFF
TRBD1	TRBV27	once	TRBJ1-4	TGTGCCAGCAGGTCGACAGGGCTTGCAACTAATGAAAAACTGTTTTTT	CASRSTGLATNEKLFF
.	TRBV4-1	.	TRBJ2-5	TGCGCCAGCAGCCAAGAAAATAAAGAGACCCAGTACTTC	CASSQENKETQYF
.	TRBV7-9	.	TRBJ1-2	TGTGCCAGCAGCTTAGCGGACTCGGAGGGCTACACCTTC	CASSLADSEGYTF
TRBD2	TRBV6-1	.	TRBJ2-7	TGTGCCAGCAGTGAGGAGGAAAGCGGGAGAGGGGGGTACTTC	CASSEEESGRGGYF
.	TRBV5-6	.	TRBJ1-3	TGTGCCAGCAGCTTGGAGGTATGGGGCTCTGGAAACACCATATATTTT	CASSLEVWGSGNTIYF
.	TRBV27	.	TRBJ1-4	TGTGCCAGCAGCCCCCTGGGTGAAAAACTGTTTTTT	CASSPLGEKLFF